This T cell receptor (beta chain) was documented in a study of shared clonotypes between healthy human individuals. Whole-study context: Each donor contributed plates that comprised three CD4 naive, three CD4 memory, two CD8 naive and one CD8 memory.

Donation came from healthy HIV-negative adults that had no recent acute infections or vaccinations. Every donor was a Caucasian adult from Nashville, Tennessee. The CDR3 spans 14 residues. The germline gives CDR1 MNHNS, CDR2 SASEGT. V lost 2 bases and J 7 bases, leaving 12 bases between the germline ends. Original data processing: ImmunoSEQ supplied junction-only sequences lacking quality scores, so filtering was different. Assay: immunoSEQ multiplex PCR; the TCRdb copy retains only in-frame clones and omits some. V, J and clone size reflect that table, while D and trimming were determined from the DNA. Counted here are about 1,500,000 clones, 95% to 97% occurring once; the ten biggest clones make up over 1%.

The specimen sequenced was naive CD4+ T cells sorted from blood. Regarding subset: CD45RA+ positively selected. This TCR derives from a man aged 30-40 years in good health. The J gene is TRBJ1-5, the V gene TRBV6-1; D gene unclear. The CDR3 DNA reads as TGTGCCAGCAGTGAACCGGGCAGCCGACAGCCCCAGCATTTT. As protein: CASSEPGSRQPQHF.